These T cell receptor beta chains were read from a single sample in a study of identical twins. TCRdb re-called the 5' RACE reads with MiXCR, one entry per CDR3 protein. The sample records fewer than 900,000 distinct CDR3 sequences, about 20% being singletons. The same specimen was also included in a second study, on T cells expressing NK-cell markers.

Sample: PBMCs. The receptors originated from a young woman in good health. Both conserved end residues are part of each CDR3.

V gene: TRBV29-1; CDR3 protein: CSVWGAPDTQYF
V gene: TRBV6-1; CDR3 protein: CASSVRYTEAFF
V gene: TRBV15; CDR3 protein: CATSRDPTSVYNEQFF
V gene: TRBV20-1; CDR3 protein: CSAGQGGYNEQFF
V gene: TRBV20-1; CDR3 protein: CSARGDKPATGELFF
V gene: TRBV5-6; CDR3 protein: CASRPGVSGNTIYF
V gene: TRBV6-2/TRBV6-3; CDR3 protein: CASSSLGLAGVEANTGELFF
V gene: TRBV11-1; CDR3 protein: CASSQRRDTTFFTGELFF
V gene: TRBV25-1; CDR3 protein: CASSAQDRAYGYTF
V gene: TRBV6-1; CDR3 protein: CASRMHRGAETQYF
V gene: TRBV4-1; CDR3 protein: CASSLQDNEQFF
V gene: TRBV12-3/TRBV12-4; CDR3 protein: CAFSFYSSPQFPYEQYF
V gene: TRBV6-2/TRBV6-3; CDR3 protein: CASRAGTSGSYEQYF
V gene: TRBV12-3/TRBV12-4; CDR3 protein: CASSFGLSQETYEQYF
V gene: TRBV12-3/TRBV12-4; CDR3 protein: CASRLAGGSTKNIQYF
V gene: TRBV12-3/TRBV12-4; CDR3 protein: CASSHPRDGYGYTF
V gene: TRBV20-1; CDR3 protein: CSARHRGEGGELFF
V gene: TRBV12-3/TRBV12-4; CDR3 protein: CASSQFPGTTGGYTF
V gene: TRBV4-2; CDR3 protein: CASSPLGSVQETQYF
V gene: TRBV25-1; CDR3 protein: CASSDPSGTTDTQYF
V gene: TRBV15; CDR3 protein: CATSRDRGREQYF
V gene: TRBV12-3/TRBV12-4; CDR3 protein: CASRTGLETGELFF
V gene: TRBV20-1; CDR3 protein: CSATGPKFTDTQYF
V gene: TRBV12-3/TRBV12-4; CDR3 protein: CASSLARGYSYEQYF
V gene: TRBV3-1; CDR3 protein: CASSFRTSLPEAFF
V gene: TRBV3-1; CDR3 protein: CASSRTTGGELFF
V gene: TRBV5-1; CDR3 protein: CASSPVAGGVYNEQFF
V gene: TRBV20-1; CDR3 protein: CSAYMNTEAFF
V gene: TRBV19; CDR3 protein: CASSIGSGVTGELFF
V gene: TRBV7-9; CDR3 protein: CASSPGAGRYNEQFF
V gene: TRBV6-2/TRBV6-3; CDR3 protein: CASREYRGQETQYF
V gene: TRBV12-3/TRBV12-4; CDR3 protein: CASNPNRGKQFF
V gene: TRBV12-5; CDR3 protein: CASGLALDRVRTEAFF
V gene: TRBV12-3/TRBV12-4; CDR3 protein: CASSLVRTANYGYTF
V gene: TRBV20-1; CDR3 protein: CSASLPGVDTQYF
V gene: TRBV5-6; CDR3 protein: CASSLEAADSPLHF
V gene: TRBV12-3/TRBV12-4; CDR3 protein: CASSANRGWRRNTEAFF
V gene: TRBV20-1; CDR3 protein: CSARPLRDRETQYF
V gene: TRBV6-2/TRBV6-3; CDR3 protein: CASSYGTSGRFSYNEQFF
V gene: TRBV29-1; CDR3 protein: CSVELTLNEQFF
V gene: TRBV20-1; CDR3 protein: CSASNRASEKLFF
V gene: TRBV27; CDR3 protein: CASTSGGGERNEQYF